This T cell receptor beta chain is from a study of blood T cell repertoires in COVID-19. Overall study context: Donors in the United States, Italy and Spain gave samples during acute or convalescent COVID-19. The analysed material was cDNA or gDNA that came from T cells, B-cell-depleted T cells, or PBMCs.

Per the original data handling: Researchers report that nucleated cell counts were estimated from reference gene primer amplification. Produced via immunoSEQ multiplex PCR; TCRdb's table is partial and in-frame only. V and J calls and clone size are those listed in that table; D and trimming were worked out from the DNA. Altogether some 76,000 clones are present, 75% to 90% being singletons, with the ten largest covering around 29%. CDR1 LGHDT and CDR2 YNNKEL come from the germline V gene (reference sequence). The length of the CDR3 is 16 residues. The germline V and J ends were trimmed by 0 bases and 9 bases, with 18 bases remaining between them. This clone has a handful of counts.

Source material: peripheral blood. This sequence originates from a human donor in a cohort sampled during active COVID-19. This chain connects TRBV3-1 (or the pseudogene TRBV3-2) to TRBJ1-5, with D maybe TRBD1 (6 bases). CDR3 in amino acids: CASSQDPQGTVPPQHF. The CDR3 DNA follows: TGTGCCAGCAGCCAAGACCCTCAGGGGACCGTACCGCCCCAGCATTTT.